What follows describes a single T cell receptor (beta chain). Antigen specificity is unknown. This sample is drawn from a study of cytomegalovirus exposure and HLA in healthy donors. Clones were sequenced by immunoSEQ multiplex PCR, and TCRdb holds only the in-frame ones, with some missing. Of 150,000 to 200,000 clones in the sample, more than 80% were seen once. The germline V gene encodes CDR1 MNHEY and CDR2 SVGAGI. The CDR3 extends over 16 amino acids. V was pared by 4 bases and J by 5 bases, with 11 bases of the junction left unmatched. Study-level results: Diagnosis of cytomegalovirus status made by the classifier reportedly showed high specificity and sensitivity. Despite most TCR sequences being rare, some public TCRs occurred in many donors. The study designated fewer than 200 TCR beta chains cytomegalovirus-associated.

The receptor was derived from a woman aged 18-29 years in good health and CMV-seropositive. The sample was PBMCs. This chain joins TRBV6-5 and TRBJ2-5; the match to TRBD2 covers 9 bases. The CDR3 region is CASSSIGGGGSETQYF. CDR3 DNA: TGTGCCAGCAGTTCGATTGGCGGGGGGGGCTCGGAGACCCAGTACTTC.